A single sample gave rise to the 3 T cell receptor beta chains below, sequenced in a study of shared clonotypes between healthy human individuals (TCRdb year 2020). Libraries came from the immunoSEQ multiplex PCR assay. Entries here come from immuneACCESS through TCRdb and include only in-frame sequences with V and J called. Some clones fail to appear in such tables; in the studies checked, an unresolved V gene covers under half of the shortfall, and the cause of the remainder is unknown. In all, the sample holds approximately 620,000 clones, and around 97% of those were seen once. About 0.06% of the sample goes to the ten largest clones. Sequenced material: naive CD4+ T cells sorted from blood. The intended sense of this specimen's cell subset or site label: CD45RA+ positively selected. These receptors were taken from a young woman in good health.

This chain uses TRBV2 with TRBJ2-5; D is unresolved. Trimming left V 8 bases short and J 4 bases short, with 14 bases between. Germline V gene data show CDR1 as SNHLY and CDR2 as FYNNEI. CDR3 length: 13 residues. The CDR3 protein is CASHDLVPETQYF. The CDR3 region has the DNA TGTGCCAGCCACGACCTAGTCCCAGAGACCCAGTACTTC.

The chain links TRBV7-8 to TRBJ2-7, with TRBD2 as a possible D gene (6 bases). Trimming left V 5 bases short and J 2 bases short, with 19 bases between. This CDR3 has 16 amino acids. Germline CDR1 is SGHVS and CDR2 is FQNEAQ. CDR3 sequence: CASSLKRDSRAYEQYF. The CDR3 DNA sequence: TGTGCCAGCAGCCTTAAGAGGGACTCACGAGCCTACGAGCAGTACTTC.

V usage is TRBV27 and J usage is TRBJ2-1; TRBD1 or TRBD2 may be the D gene (5 bases each). Trimming pared 5 bases from V and 6 bases from J, leaving 11 bases between. CDR3 length: 13 amino acids. The germline V gene encodes CDR1 MNHEY and CDR2 SMNVEV (reference sequence). The CDR3 nucleotides read TGTGCCAGCAGTCCGGGACGACGCAATGAGCAGTTCTTC. It encodes CASSPGRRNEQFF.